The TCR beta chain under discussion was sequenced for a study of blood T cell repertoires in COVID-19. Study-wide context: Sites in the United States, Italy and Spain provided acute and convalescent COVID-19 samples.

V was shortened by 6 bases and J by 7 bases, with 7 bases between the two germline ends. CDR1 LNHDA and CDR2 SQIVND come from the germline V gene (reference sequence). The CDR3 totals 12 residues. As originally analysed: How many nucleated cells were present was estimated from reference gene primer amplification. Profiled with immunoSEQ multiplex PCR; TCRdb holds only in-frame clones, not every one. V, J and clone size derive from that table, while D and trimming were established from the DNA sequence. Of under 150,000 clones listed, 70% to 90% are singletons. This chain links TRBV19 with TRBJ1-6; D gene ambiguous. The receptor's source is a man between 35 and 55 years old with acute or convalescent COVID-19. Sequencing input: peripheral blood. In nucleotides, the CDR3 is TGTGCCAGTAGCAACCAGAATTCACCCCTCCACTTT. Translation: CASSNQNSPLHF. Combining the CDR3 with reference TRBV19 and TRBJ1-6 gives the whole variable domain DGGITQSPKYLFRKEGQNVTLSCEQNLNHDAMYWYRQDPGQGLRLIYYSQIVNDFQKGDIAEGYSVSREKKESFPLTVTSAQKNPTAFYLCASSNQNSPLHFGNGTRLTVT.